One and the same sample provided the 17 T cell receptor beta chains below, sequenced in a study of OX40 agonist ivuxolimab in advanced cancers. The method behind the library was the immunoSEQ multiplex PCR assay. TCRdb mirrors the immuneACCESS table, restricted to in-frame sequences. Some clones are absent from its copies; in checked studies, under half trace to an unresolved V gene, and the reason for the others is unknown. The sample records around 3,600 clones, around 81% of which are singletons. The top ten clones comprise over 30% of the sample. Material: CD4+ or CD8+ T cells sorted from blood, obtained in a trial of the OX40 agonist ivuxolimab. Every receptor here comes from an adult with an advanced solid tumor such as melanoma, head and neck, liver or kidney cancer.

The chain links TRBV2 to TRBJ1-5, with a tentative D call TRBD1 (5 bases). The V and J ends lost 5 bases and 0 bases respectively, with 17 bases between them. The CDR3 consists of 17 residues. Germline loops: CDR1 SNHLY, CDR2 FYNNEI. The CDR3 DNA sequence: TGTGCCAGCAGTTATGACGACAGATCCCATAGCAATCAGCCCCAGCATTTT. It is translated as CASSYDDRSHSNQPQHF.

V gene TRBV9 combines with J gene TRBJ2-5, with no clear D. Germline CDR1 SGDLS, CDR2 YYNGEE. V lost 0 bases and J lost 1, with 4 bases in between. This CDR3 is built from 13 residues. CDR3: CASSVGGQETQYF. CDR3 coding DNA: TGTGCCAGCAGCGTAGGGGGCCAAGAGACCCAGTACTTC.

J is TRBJ2-7 and V is TRBV7-2, with a weak D call TRBD2 (6 bases). Germline V lookup: CDR1 SGHTA, CDR2 FQGNSA. The CDR3 has 14 residues. Between the trimmed V and J ends, which lost 3 bases and 2 bases, there was a span of 11 bases. The CDR3 sequence: CASSLVERAYEQYF. The CDR3 DNA reads as TGTGCCAGCAGCTTGGTGGAGCGGGCCTACGAGCAGTACTTC.

V usage is TRBV6-6 and J usage is TRBJ2-7; weak D call: TRBD1 (5 bases). CDR1 is MNHNY and CDR2 is SVGAGI in the germline V gene (reference sequence). This CDR3 is built from 15 residues. V dropped 2 bases and J dropped 6 bases, with 17 bases sitting between them. DNA of the CDR3: TGTGCCAGCAGTTACACCCAAGAAGGGGTTGGCGAGCAGTACTTC. Encoded protein: CASSYTQEGVGEQYF.

The chain couples TRBV2 to TRBJ1-2, with 8 bases identical to TRBD1. V dropped 4 bases and J dropped 2; count of bases not matched to a gene: 9. Germline CDR1 is SNHLY and CDR2 is FYNNEI. The CDR3 sequence is 16 residues long. CDR3 residues: CASSAIKGQDNYGYTF. The CDR3 DNA reads as TGTGCCAGCAGTGCTATTAAGGGACAGGACAACTATGGCTACACCTTC.

The V and J genes are TRBV28 and TRBJ2-3; D ambiguous. Per the germline V gene, CDR1 is MDHEN and CDR2 is SYDVKM. V was cut by 4 bases and J by 5 bases, with 4 bases left in between. The CDR3 loop spans 11 amino acids. DNA of the CDR3: TGTGCCAGCAGTTATATAGATACGCAGTATTTT. Residues: CASSYIDTQYF. The full variable domain, with the rest looked up from reference TRBV28 and TRBJ2-3, is DVKVTQSSRYLVKRTGEKVFLECVQDMDHENMFWYRQDPGLGLRLIYFSYDVKMKEKGDIPEGYSVSREKKERFSLILESASTNQTSMYLCASSYIDTQYFGPGTRLTVL.

The V call is TRBV27, the J call TRBJ2-1, with 10 bases fitting TRBD2. This CDR3 is built from 15 residues. The ends lost 0 bases at V and 7 bases at J; junction bases unmatched: 3. Germline lookup yields CDR1 MNHEY and CDR2 SMNVEV (reference sequence). Written as DNA, the CDR3 is TGTGCCAGCAGTTTATCTAGCGGGGGGTCAAATGAGCAGTTCTTC. Translating gives CASSLSSGGSNEQFF.

The chain uses TRBV4-2 and TRBJ2-7, with D perhaps being TRBD1 or TRBD2 (5 bases each). The V gene's germline CDR1 is LGHNA and CDR2 YNFKEQ. V lost 2 bases and J 6 bases, leaving 17 bases between the germline ends. CDR3 length equals 15 residues. This CDR3 reads CASSQSRDPVSEQYF. CDR3 DNA sequence: TGTGCCAGCAGCCAATCCCGGGACCCCGTCTCCGAGCAGTACTTC.

The rearrangement joins TRBV6-5 to TRBJ2-5, with D unclear. The CDR3 has 13 amino acids. V lost 4 bases, J lost 1 base, and 7 bases lay in between. The germline gives CDR1 MNHEY, CDR2 SVGAGI. This CDR3 reads CASSSGSQETQYF. DNA for the CDR3: TGTGCCAGCAGTTCTGGTTCCCAAGAGACCCAGTACTTC.

To note about this clone: A far bigger clonotype differs at one base, so this is likely a read error. The gene calls are TRBV6-9 and TRBJ2-1; D remains ambiguous. Germline V gene data show CDR1 as MNHGY and CDR2 as SVAAGI. This CDR3 has 13 amino acids. This CDR3 is CASSYSTGNEQFF. The CDR3 DNA reads as TGTGCTAGCAGTTACTCGACGGGCAATGAGCAGTTCTTC.

This sequence joins TRBV2 and TRBJ2-5; maybe TRBD2 (6 bases). The germline V and J ends were trimmed by 3 bases and 4 bases, with 15 bases remaining between them. The CDR3 spans 15 residues. Germline V CDR1 and CDR2: SNHLY, FYNNEI. In DNA form, the CDR3 reads TGTGCCAGCAGTGAGTTTCGGGGAGCGGGAGAGACCCAGTACTTC. Translating it yields CASSEFRGAGETQYF.

V and J are TRBV23-1 and TRBJ1-5; D not certain. TRBV23-1 has ORF status, its function being uncertain. Between the trimmed V and J ends, which lost 0 bases and 0 bases, there was a span of 18 bases. The CDR3 length is 19 residues. The CDR3 DNA follows: TGCGCCAGCAGTCAATCTGAGATAGGGTGGGCTCCTAGCAATCAGCCCCAGCATTTT. Translated, it gives CASSQSEIGWAPSNQPQHF.

The V gene is TRBV30, the J gene TRBJ1-2; D gene unclear. V lost 7 bases and J 8 bases, leaving 23 bases between the germline ends. This CDR3 region has 14 residues. CDR1 and CDR2 (germline): GTSNPN, SVGIG (reference sequence). For the CDR3, the DNA is TGTGCCTCTAAGGGCCTCATTTTTACGCGGGGCTACACCTTC. Its translation: CASKGLIFTRGYTF.

V gene TRBV15 combines with J gene TRBJ2-7, with D unresolved. Germline lookup yields CDR1 LNHNV and CDR2 YYDKDF (reference sequence). The V gene lost 1 base and the J gene lost 5 bases, with 12 bases spanning the gap. This CDR3 is 14 amino acids long. This chain's CDR3 is CATSRGDPADEQYF. The CDR3 DNA sequence: TGTGCCACCAGCAGAGGAGACCCGGCGGACGAGCAGTACTTC.

The chain recombines TRBV19 with TRBJ1-1, with unresolved D. The CDR3 is 14 amino acids. V lost 3 bases and J 1 base, leaving 9 bases between the germline ends. Germline assignment: CDR1 LNHDA and CDR2 SQIVND (reference sequence). For the CDR3, the DNA is TGTGCCAGTAGTATTTTTTTACAGAACACTGAAGCTTTCTTT. This sequence encodes CASSIFLQNTEAFF.

A single count supports this clone. V gene TRBV6-5 combines with J gene TRBJ1-1, with TRBD1 identical over 9 bases. Looked up from germline, CDR1 is MNHEY and CDR2 is SVGAGI. CDR3 length: 14 amino acids. The trim removed 1 base at V and 7 bases at J, leaving 4 bases unmatched. The CDR3 loop reads CASSYYGTGYEAFF. CDR3 nucleotide sequence: TGTGCCAGCAGTTACTACGGGACAGGGTATGAAGCTTTCTTT.

V gene TRBV7-9 combines with J gene TRBJ1-3; D perhaps matches TRBD1 (5 bases). CDR3 length: 13 amino acids. V gave up 8 bases and J gave up 4 bases, with 12 bases separating them. Germline V CDR1 and CDR2: SEHNR, FQNEAQ (reference sequence). The CDR3 coding sequence is TGTGCCAGCGGGCGGGACCTCGGAAACACCATATATTTT. Translation: CASGRDLGNTIYF.